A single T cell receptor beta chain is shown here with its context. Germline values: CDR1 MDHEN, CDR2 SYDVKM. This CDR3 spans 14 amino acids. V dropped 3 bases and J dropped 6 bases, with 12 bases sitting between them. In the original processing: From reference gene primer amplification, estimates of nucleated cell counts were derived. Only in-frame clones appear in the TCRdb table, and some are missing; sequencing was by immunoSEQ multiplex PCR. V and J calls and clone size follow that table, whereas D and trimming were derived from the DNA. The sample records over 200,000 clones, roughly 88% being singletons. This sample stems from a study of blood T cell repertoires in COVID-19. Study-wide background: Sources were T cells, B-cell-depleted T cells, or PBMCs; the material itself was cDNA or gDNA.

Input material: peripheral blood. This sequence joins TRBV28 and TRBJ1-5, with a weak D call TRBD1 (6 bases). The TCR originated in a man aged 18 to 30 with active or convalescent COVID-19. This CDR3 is CASSFVTGTQPQHF. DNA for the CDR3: TGTGCCAGCAGTTTTGTAACAGGGACTCAGCCCCAGCATTTT.